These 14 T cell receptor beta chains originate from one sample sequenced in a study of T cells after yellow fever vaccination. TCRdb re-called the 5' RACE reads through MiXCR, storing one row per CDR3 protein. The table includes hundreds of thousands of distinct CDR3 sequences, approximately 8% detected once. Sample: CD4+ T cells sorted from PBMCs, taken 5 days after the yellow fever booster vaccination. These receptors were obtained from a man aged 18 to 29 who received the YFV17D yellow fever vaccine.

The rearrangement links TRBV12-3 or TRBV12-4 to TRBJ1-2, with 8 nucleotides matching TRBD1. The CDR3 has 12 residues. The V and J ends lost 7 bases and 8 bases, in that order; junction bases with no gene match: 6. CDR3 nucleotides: TGTGCCAGCAACTATCGGGACAGGGGCTACACCTTC. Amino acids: CASNYRDRGYTF.

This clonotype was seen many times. CDR3 residues: CASSPTGADWETQYF. The CDR3 region has the DNA TGCGCCAGCAGCCCGACAGGGGCCGACTGGGAGACCCAGTACTTC. The chain is built from TRBV5-1 and TRBJ2-5; 8 positions match TRBD1. The CDR3 spans 15 residues. The J segment lost 5 bases and the V segment lost 4 bases, leaving 10 bases of the junction unmatched. Germline values: CDR1 SGHRS, CDR2 YFSETQ.

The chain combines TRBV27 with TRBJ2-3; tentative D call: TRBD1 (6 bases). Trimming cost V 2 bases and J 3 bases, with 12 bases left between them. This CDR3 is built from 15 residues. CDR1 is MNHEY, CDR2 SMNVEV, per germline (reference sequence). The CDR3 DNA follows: TGTGCCAGCAGTTTAGGGATCCAGGGGACAGATACGCAGTATTTT. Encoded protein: CASSLGIQGTDTQYF.

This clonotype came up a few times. As DNA, the CDR3 is TGCAGCGTTGTCTCTGACGGACCTGAAAAACTGTTTTTT. Translating it yields CSVVSDGPEKLFF. This chain connects TRBV29-1 to TRBJ1-4; no firm D call. This CDR3 has 13 amino acids. Trimming left V 4 bases short and J 7 bases short, with 13 bases between. Germline V gene data show CDR1 as SQVTM and CDR2 as ANQGSEA.

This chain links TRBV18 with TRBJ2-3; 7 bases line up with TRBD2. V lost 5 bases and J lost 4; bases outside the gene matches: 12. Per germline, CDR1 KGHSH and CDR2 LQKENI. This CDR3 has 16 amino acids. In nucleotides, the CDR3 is TGTGCCAGCTCAGGGAGGACTAGGATCTTGGCAGATACGCAGTATTTT. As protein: CASSGRTRILADTQYF.

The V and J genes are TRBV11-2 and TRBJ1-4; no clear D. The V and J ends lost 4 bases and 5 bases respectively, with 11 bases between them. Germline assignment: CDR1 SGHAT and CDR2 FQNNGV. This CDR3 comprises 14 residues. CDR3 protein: CASSSSTRNEKLFF. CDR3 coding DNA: TGTGCCAGCAGCTCGTCGACCAGGAATGAAAAACTGTTTTTT.

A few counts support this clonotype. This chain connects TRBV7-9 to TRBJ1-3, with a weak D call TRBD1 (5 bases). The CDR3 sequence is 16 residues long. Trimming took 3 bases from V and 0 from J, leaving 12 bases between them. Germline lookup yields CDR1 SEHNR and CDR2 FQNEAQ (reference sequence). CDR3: CASSFDRTISGNTIYF. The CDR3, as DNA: TGTGCCAGCAGCTTTGACAGAACGATCTCTGGAAACACCATATATTTT.

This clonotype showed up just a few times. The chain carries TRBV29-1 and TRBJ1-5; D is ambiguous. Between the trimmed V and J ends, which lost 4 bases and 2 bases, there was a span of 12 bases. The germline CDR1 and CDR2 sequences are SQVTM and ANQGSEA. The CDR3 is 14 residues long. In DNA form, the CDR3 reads TGCAGCGTTGCGGAGGGAGGAGGCAATCAGCCCCAGCATTTT. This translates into CSVAEGGGNQPQHF.

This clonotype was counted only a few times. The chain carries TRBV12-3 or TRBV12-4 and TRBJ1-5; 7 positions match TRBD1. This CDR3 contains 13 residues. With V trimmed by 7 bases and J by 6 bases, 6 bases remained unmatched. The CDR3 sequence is CASTKQGTQPQHF. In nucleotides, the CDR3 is TGTGCCAGCACGAAACAGGGGACTCAGCCCCAGCATTTT.

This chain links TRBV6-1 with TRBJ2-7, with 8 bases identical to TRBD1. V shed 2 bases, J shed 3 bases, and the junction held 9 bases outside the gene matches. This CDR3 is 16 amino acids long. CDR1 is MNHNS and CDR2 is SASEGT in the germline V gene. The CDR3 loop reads CASSETGTGGRYEQYV. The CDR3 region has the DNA TGTGCCAGCAGTGAAACCGGGACAGGCGGACGCTACGAGCAGTACGTC.

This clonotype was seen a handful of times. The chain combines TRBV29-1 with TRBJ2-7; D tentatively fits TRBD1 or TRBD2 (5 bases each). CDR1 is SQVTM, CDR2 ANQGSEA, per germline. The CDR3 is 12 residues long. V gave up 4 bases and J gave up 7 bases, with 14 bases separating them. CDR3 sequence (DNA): TGCAGCGTTGGGGACGCGTTGGGTGAGCAGTACGTC. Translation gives CSVGDALGEQYV.

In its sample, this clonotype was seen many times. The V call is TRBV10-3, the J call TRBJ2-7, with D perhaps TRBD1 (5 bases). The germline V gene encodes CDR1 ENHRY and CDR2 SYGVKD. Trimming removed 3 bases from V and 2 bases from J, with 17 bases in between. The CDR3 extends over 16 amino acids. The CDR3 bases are TGTGCCATCAGTGATTACGGAAGGCTAGGGGCCTACGAGCAGTACTTC. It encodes CAISDYGRLGAYEQYF.

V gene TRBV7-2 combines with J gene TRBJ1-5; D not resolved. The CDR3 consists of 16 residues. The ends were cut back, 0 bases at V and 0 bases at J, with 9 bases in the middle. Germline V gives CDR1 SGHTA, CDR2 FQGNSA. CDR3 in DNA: TGTGCCAGCAGCTTAGCGCCAGGTTATAGCAATCAGCCCCAGCATTTT. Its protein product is CASSLAPGYSNQPQHF.

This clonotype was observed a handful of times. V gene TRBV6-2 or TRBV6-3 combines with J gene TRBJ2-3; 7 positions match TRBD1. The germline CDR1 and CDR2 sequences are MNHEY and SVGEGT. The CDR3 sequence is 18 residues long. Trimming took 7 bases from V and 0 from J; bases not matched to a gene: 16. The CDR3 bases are TGTGCCAGCACCACCACACCGGGACAGATATTTAGCACAGATACGCAGTATTTT. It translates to CASTTTPGQIFSTDTQYF.